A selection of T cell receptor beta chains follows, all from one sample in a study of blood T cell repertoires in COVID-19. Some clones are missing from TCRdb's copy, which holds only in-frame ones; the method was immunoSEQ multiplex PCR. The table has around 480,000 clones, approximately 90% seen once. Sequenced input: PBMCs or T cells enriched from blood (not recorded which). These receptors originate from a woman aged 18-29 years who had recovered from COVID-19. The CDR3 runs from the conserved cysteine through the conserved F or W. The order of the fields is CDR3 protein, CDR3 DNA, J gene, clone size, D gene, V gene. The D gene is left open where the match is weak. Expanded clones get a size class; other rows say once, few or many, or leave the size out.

CASSSRQGGNEQFF TGTGCCAGCAGCTCACGACAGGGGGGCAATGAGCAGTTCTTC TRBJ2-1 NA TRBD1 TRBV5-4
CAWNGDTSSYNSPLHF TGTGCCTGGAACGGGGACACAAGCTCCTATAATTCACCCCTCCACTTT TRBJ1-6 few NA TRBV30
CAWSQDLNEKLFF TGTGCCTGGAGTCAGGATTTAAATGAAAAACTGTTTTTT TRBJ1-4 NA NA TRBV30
CASSGGGTENQPQHF TGTGCCAGCAGTGGCGGGGGGACAGAGAATCAGCCCCAGCATTTT TRBJ1-5 NA TRBD1 TRBV28
CASSDLWDRGNNEQFF TGTGCCAGCAGTGATCTATGGGACAGGGGAAACAATGAGCAGTTCTTC TRBJ2-1 NA TRBD1 TRBV2
CASTTGQGLYGYTF TGTGCCAGCACTACCGGACAGGGACTCTATGGCTACACCTTC TRBJ1-2 NA TRBD1 TRBV2
CASSQGYERGYTF TGTGCCAGCAGCCAAGGATACGAGAGGGGCTACACCTTC TRBJ1-2 NA NA TRBV3-1/TRBV3-2
CASSPLAQGEGYTF TGTGCCAGCTCACCACTAGCCCAGGGTGAAGGCTACACCTTC TRBJ1-2 NA NA TRBV18
CASSQVPDSTKVGEKLFF TGTGCCAGCAGCCAAGTTCCTGATTCAACTAAAGTTGGTGAAAAACTGTTTTTT TRBJ1-4 once NA TRBV3-1/TRBV3-2
CASSEGQGGQPQHF TGTGCCAGCAGTGAAGGACAGGGTGGTCAGCCCCAGCATTTT TRBJ1-5 many TRBD1 TRBV6-4
CASSQDWGGSGNTIYF TGTGCCAGCAGCCAAGATTGGGGGGGCTCTGGAAACACCATATATTTT TRBJ1-3 NA NA TRBV3-1/TRBV3-2
CASSAGDSQPQHF TGTGCCAGCAGTGCAGGGGACAGTCAGCCCCAGCATTTT TRBJ1-5 NA TRBD1 TRBV25-1
CASNPKEGGASNTGELFF TGTGCCAGCAACCCGAAAGAAGGTGGAGCCTCGAACACCGGGGAGCTGTTTTTT TRBJ2-2 NA NA TRBV7-9
CAISGGLSDEQFF TGTGCCATCAGTGGGGGTCTTAGCGATGAGCAGTTCTTC TRBJ2-1 NA NA TRBV10-3
CASSLAGPGYEQYF TGTGCCAGCAGCCTAGCGGGGCCAGGCTACGAGCAGTACTTC TRBJ2-7 NA TRBD2 TRBV6-5
CASSPPDRGAMNTEAFF TGTGCCAGCTCACCACCGGACAGGGGAGCCATGAACACTGAAGCTTTCTTT TRBJ1-1 NA TRBD1 TRBV18
CASSRNNEQYF TGTGCCAGCAGTCGCAACAACGAGCAGTACTTC TRBJ2-7 NA NA TRBV27
CASSGEGDSPLHF TGTGCCAGCAGCGGAGAGGGGGATTCACCCCTCCACTTT TRBJ1-6 NA NA TRBV5-4
CASSYKTGSYTEAFF TGTGCCAGCAGTTACAAGACAGGGTCGTACACTGAAGCTTTCTTT TRBJ1-1 NA TRBD1 TRBV6-6
CASSLDLGTGSRGYTF TGTGCCAGCAGCTTGGACTTGGGGACAGGGTCTCGGGGCTACACCTTC TRBJ1-2 few TRBD1 TRBV5-6
CASRNRGQGEKLFF TGTGCCAGCAGGAACAGGGGGCAAGGTGAAAAACTGTTTTTT TRBJ1-4 NA TRBD1 TRBV2
CASSFEVGGSTGAKAFF TGCGCCAGCAGCTTTGAAGTGGGGGGATCGACAGGGGCAAAAGCTTTCTTT TRBJ1-1 NA TRBD1 TRBV5-1
CASTDSANYGYTF TGTGCCAGCACTGACAGCGCGAACTATGGCTACACCTTC TRBJ1-2 NA NA TRBV2
CASSLVPQGPYGYTF TGTGCCAGCAGCTTAGTCCCACAGGGACCCTATGGCTACACCTTC TRBJ1-2 NA NA TRBV7-2
CASRTTTGGHTEAFF TGTGCCAGTAGGACCACAACAGGGGGACACACTGAAGCTTTCTTT TRBJ1-1 NA TRBD1 TRBV19
CASNPEVDNTGELFF TGTGCCAGCAACCCGGAGGTGGATAACACCGGGGAGCTGTTTTTT TRBJ2-2 NA NA TRBV6-6
CASSLFDRGLSGELFF TGTGCCAGCAGCTTATTCGACAGGGGGCTCTCCGGGGAGCTGTTTTTT TRBJ2-2 NA TRBD1 TRBV7-9
CAISQLGQIDQPQHF TGTGCCATCAGCCAACTAGGACAGATCGATCAGCCCCAGCATTTT TRBJ1-5 NA NA TRBV10-3
CASSLQGGNTEAFF TGTGCCAGCAGTCTACAGGGGGGGAACACTGAAGCTTTCTTT TRBJ1-1 few TRBD1 TRBV2
CASSLNIYNEQFF TGTGCCAGCAGTCTAAATATCTACAATGAGCAGTTCTTC TRBJ2-1 NA NA TRBV6-5
CASGGGGGTDTQYF TGTGCCAGCGGGGGAGGAGGAGGCACAGATACGCAGTATTTT TRBJ2-3 NA NA TRBV2
CASSQGGYPLNTEAFF TGTGCCAGCAGCCAGGGGGGGTACCCCCTGAACACTGAAGCTTTCTTT TRBJ1-1 NA NA TRBV14
CATSDPTSRDTQYF TGTGCCACCAGTGATCCTACTAGCCGGGATACGCAGTATTTT TRBJ2-3 once NA TRBV24-1
CASSLLAGLNNEQFF TGCGCCAGCAGCTTGCTGGCGGGGCTAAACAATGAGCAGTTCTTC TRBJ2-1 NA NA TRBV5-1
CASTSGERLTEAFF TGTGCCAGTACCTCAGGGGAAAGGTTAACTGAAGCTTTCTTT TRBJ1-1 NA NA TRBV28
CASGTGVREKLFF TGTGCCTCCGGGACAGGGGTCAGGGAAAAACTGTTTTTT TRBJ1-4 NA TRBD1 TRBV6-5
CASSLGGGTYEQYF TGCGCCAGCAGCTTGGGAGGCGGAACCTACGAGCAGTACTTC TRBJ2-7 NA NA TRBV5-1
CASTQGLWTEAFF TGTGCCAGTACCCAGGGGTTGTGGACTGAAGCTTTCTTT TRBJ1-1 once NA TRBV19
CASRTGQSYEQYF TGTGCCAGCAGGACTGGACAGAGCTACGAGCAGTACTTC TRBJ2-7 NA NA TRBV28
CASSLYGLNEQFF TGTGCCAGCAGTTTGTACGGACTCAATGAGCAGTTCTTC TRBJ2-1 NA NA TRBV27
CASSLSGTGSSGANVLTF TGCGCCAGCAGCTTGTCCGGGACAGGGAGCTCTGGGGCCAACGTCCTGACTTTC TRBJ2-6 NA TRBD1 TRBV5-1
CASSSTGWDSPLHF TGTGCCAGCAGCTCCACAGGGTGGGATTCACCCCTCCACTTT TRBJ1-6 NA NA TRBV7-3
CASKGQGQGETQYF TGCGCCAGCAAAGGGCAGGGGCAAGGAGAGACCCAGTACTTC TRBJ2-5 NA NA TRBV5-1
CASSLQTEGGEQYF TGCGCCAGCAGCCTACAAACAGAGGGCGGCGAGCAGTACTTC TRBJ2-7 NA NA TRBV5-1
CASSLVASGDSSTDTQYF TGTGCCAGCAGCTTAGTCGCTAGCGGGGACTCTAGCACAGATACGCAGTATTTT TRBJ2-3 NA TRBD2 TRBV7-2
CASSFRLAGGSTDTQYF TGCGCCAGCAGCTTCCGACTAGCGGGGGGGAGCACAGATACGCAGTATTTT TRBJ2-3 NA TRBD2 TRBV5-1